The text below deals with one T cell receptor (beta chain). This record belongs to a study of blood T cell repertoires in COVID-19. Across the study: Sites across the United States, Italy and Spain contributed samples from acute and convalescent COVID-19.

The V end lost 1 base, the J end lost 1 base, and 7 bases lay between the germline ends. This CDR3 is built from 14 residues. In germline, CDR1 is SEHNR, CDR2 FQNEAQ (reference sequence). The authors' processing: Reference gene primer amplification in the assay estimated nucleated cell counts. Using immunoSEQ multiplex PCR, the repertoire was profiled, and TCRdb retains in-frame clones only, with some absent. V, J and clone size are taken as reported in that table, and D and trimming were inferred from the DNA itself. The sample carries tens of thousands of clones, over 80% recorded once. The Seattle patients joined while their infection was active and were tracked longitudinally afterward.

The material sequenced was peripheral blood. This TCR derives from a man in his thirties or forties with COVID-19, enrolled during active disease. This chain connects TRBV7-9 to TRBJ1-1; D possibly corresponds to TRBD1 (5 bases). The CDR3: CASSLGGGNTEAFF. The CDR3 nucleotides read TGTGCCAGCAGCTTAGGGGGCGGGAACACTGAAGCTTTCTTT.